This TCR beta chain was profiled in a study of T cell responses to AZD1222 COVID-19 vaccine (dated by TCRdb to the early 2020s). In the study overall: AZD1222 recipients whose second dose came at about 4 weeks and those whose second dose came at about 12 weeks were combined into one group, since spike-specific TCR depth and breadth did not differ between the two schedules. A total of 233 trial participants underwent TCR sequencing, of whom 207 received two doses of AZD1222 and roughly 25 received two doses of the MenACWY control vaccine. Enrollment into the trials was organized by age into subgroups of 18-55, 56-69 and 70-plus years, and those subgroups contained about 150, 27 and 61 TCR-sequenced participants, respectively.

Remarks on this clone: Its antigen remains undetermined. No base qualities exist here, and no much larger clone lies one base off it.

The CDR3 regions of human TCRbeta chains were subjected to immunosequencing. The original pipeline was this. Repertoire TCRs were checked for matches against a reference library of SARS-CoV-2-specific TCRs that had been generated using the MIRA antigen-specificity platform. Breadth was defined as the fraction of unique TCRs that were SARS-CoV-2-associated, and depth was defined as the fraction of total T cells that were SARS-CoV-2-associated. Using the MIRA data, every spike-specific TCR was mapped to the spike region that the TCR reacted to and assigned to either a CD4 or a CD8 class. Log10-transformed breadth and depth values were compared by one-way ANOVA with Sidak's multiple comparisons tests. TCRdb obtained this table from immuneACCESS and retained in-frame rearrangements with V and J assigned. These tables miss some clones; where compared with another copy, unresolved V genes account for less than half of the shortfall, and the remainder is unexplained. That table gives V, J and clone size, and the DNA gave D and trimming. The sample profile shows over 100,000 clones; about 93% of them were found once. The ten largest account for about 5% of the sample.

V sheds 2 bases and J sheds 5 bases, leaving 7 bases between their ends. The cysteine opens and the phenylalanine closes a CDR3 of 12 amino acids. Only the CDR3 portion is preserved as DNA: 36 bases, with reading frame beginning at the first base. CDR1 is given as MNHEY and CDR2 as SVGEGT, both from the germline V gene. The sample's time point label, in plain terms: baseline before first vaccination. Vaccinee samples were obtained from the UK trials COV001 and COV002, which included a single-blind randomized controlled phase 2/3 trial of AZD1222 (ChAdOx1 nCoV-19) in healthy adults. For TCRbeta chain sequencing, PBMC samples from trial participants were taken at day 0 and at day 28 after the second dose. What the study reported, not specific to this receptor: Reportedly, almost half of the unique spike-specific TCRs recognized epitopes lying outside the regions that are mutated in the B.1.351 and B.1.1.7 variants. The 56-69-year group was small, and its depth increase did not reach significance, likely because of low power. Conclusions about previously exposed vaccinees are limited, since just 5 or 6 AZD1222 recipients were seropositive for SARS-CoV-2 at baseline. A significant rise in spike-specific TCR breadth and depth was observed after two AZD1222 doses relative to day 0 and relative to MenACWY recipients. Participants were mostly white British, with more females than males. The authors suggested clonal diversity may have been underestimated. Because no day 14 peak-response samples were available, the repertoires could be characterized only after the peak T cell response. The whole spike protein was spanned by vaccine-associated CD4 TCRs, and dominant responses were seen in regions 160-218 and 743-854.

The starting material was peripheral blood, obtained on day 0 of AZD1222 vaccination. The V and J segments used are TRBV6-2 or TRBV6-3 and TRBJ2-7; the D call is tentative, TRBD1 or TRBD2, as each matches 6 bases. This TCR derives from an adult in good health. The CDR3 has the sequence CASSYRGHEQYF. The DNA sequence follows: TGTGCCAGCAGTTACCGGGGGCACGAGCAGTACTTC.